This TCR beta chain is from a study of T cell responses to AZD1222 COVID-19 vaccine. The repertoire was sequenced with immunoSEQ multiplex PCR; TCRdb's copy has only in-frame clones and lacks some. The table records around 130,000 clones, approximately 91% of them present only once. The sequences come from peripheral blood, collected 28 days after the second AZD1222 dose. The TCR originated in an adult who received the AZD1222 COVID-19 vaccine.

DNA of the CDR3: TGTGCCACCCCGCGGCTCTATGGCTACACCTTC. Protein product: CATPRLYGYTF. The chain employs TRBV2 and TRBJ1-2; D remains unclear. CDR1 SNHLY and CDR2 FYNNEI come from the germline V gene. The CDR3 sequence is 11 residues long. V was cut by 10 bases and J by 4 bases, with 10 bases left in between.